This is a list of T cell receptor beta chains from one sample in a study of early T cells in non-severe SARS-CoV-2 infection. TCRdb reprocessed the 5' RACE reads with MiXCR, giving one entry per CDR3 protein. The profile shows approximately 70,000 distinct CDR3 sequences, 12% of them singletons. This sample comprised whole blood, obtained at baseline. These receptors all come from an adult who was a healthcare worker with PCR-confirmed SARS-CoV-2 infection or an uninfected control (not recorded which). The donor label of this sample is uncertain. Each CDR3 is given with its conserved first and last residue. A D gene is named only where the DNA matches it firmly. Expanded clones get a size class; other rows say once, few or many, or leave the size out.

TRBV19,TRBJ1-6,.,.,CASSIDSYNSPLHF,TGTGCCAGTAGTATCGACAGCTATAATTCACCCCTCCACTTT
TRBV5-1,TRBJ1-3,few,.,CASSVVGDPGNTIYF,TGCGCCAGCAGCGTCGTGGGAGATCCTGGAAACACCATATATTTT
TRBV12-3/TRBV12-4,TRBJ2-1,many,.,CASSLSYNEQFF,TGTGCCAGCAGTTTGTCCTACAATGAGCAGTTCTTC
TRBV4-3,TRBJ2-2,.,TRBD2,CASSQVVAGALPGELFF,TGCGCCAGCAGCCAGGTTGTAGCGGGGGCCCTCCCCGGGGAGCTGTTTTTT
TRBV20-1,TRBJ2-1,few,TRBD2,CRTKAGALHVACEQFF,TGCAGGACAAAAGCGGGAGCCTTGCATGTTGCTTGTGAGCAGTTCTTC
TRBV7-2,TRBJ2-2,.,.,CASSLRGPTTGELFF,TGTGCCAGCAGCTTACGGGGACCAACCACCGGGGAGCTGTTTTTT
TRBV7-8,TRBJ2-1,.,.,CASSPRRTYNEQFF,TGTGCCAGCAGCCCCCGGCGGACCTACAATGAGCAGTTCTTC
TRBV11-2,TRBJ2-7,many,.,CASSLGDISYEQYF,TGTGCCAGCAGCTTGGGGGACATCTCCTACGAGCAGTACTTC
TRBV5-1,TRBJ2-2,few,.,CASNKVPTGELFF,TGCGCCAGCAACAAGGTCCCAACCGGGGAGCTGTTTTTT
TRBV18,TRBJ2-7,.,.,CASSRLDEQYF,TGTGCCAGCTCACGTCTCGACGAGCAGTACTTC
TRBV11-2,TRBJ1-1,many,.,CASSLVGQNTEAFF,TGTGCCAGCAGCTTAGTGGGACAGAACACTGAAGCTTTCTTT
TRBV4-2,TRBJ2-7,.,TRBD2,CASSQASSGGISYEQYF,TGTGCCAGCAGCCAAGCGTCTAGCGGGGGTATCTCATACGAGCAGTACTTC
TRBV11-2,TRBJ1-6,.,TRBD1,CASSRLPGQAPLHF,TGTGCCAGCAGCCGCCTACCGGGACAGGCACCCCTCCACTTT
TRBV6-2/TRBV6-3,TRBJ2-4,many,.,CASSPSLAKNIQYF,TGTGCCAGCAGCCCCAGTTTAGCCAAAAACATTCAGTACTTC
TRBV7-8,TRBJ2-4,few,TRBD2,CASSFPLALAKNIQYF,TGTGCCAGCAGCTTCCCACTAGCGTTAGCCAAAAACATTCAGTACTTC
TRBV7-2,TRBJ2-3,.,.,CASSLTHGGGRATDTQYF,TGTGCCAGCAGCTTGACCCACGGGGGCGGAAGGGCGACAGATACGCAGTATTTT
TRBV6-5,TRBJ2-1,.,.,CASSYSRLAYNEQFF,TGTGCCAGCAGTTACTCAAGACTAGCCTACAATGAGCAGTTCTTC
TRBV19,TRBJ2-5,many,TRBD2,CASRSGTSSETQYF,TGTGCCAGTAGGAGTGGGACTAGCTCGGAGACCCAGTACTTC
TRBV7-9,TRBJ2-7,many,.,CASSSTSYEQYF,TGTGCCAGCAGCTCAACCTCCTACGAGCAGTACTTC
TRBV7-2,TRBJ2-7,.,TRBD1,CASSLGLLRDRVKAQYF,TGTGCCAGCAGCTTGGGGCTCCTCCGGGACAGGGTCAAAGCGCAGTACTTC
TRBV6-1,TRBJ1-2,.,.,CASGIWTYTF,TGTGCCAGCGGCATCTGGACCTACACCTTC
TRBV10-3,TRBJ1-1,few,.,CASHGGVTEAFF,TGTGCCTCGCACGGAGGGGTGACTGAAGCTTTCTTT
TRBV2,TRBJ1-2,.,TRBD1,CASSSPGQGRLGYTF,TGTGCCAGCAGTTCCCCGGGACAGGGGAGGCTCGGCTACACCTTC
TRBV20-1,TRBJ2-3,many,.,CSAVGAGTQGADTQYF,TGCAGTGCTGTAGGAGCCGGGACCCAAGGGGCAGATACGCAGTATTTT
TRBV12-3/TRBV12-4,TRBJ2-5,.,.,CASSFSQPTETQYF,TGTGCCAGCAGTTTTAGCCAGCCGACAGAGACCCAGTACTTC
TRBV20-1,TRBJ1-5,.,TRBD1,CSARERGSGGQQPQHF,TGCAGTGCTAGAGAGAGAGGTTCAGGGGGGCAGCAGCCCCAGCATTTT
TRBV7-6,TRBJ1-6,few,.,CASSKRSYNSPLHF,TGTGCCAGTTCCAAACGATCCTATAATTCACCCCTCCACTTT
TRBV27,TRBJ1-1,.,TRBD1,CASSSSTGRRTEAFF,TGTGCCAGCAGTTCCTCGACAGGGCGGAGGACTGAAGCTTTCTTT
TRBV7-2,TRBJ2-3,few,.,CASSFWTMVADTQYF,TGTGCCAGCAGCTTCTGGACCATGGTCGCAGATACGCAGTATTTT
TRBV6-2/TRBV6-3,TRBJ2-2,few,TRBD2,CASSYSGGPNTGELFF,TGTGCCAGCAGTTACAGCGGGGGGCCGAACACCGGGGAGCTGTTTTTT
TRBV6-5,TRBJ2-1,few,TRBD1,CATASGTGGFNEQFF,TGTGCCACAGCCTCCGGGACAGGGGGATTCAATGAGCAGTTCTTC
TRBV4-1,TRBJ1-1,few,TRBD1,CASSQEDRGGTEAFF,TGCGCCAGCAGCCAAGAGGACAGGGGGGGCACTGAAGCTTTCTTT
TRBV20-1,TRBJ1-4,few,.,CSATEAGYYEKLFF,TGCAGTGCTACCGAGGCAGGGTATTATGAAAAACTGTTTTTT
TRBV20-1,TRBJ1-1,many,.,CSASSQGPPKGVAEAFF,TGCAGTGCTAGTAGCCAGGGACCTCCTAAAGGCGTCGCTGAAGCTTTCTTT
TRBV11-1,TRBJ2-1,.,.,CASSLRQNEQFF,TGTGCCAGCAGCCTAAGACAGAATGAGCAGTTCTTC
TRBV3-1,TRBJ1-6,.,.,CASNRGGREGSPLHF,TGTGCCAGCAACCGCGGCGGCAGGGAAGGTTCACCCCTCCACTTT
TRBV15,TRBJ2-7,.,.,CATSSFYEQYF,TGTGCCACCAGCAGTTTCTACGAGCAGTACTTC
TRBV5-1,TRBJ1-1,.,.,CASSLYTNTEAFF,TGCGCCAGCAGCTTGTACACTAACACTGAAGCTTTCTTT
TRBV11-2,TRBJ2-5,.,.,CASSQGGQETQYF,TGTGCCAGCAGCCAAGGAGGGCAAGAGACCCAGTACTTC
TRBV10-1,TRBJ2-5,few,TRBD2,CASSESLTSGGPINQETQYF,TGCGCCAGCAGTGAGTCGTTGACTAGCGGGGGGCCAATTAATCAAGAGACCCAGTACTTC
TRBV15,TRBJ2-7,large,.,CATSRGEVFEQYF,TGTGCCACCAGCAGAGGGGAGGTGTTCGAGCAGTACTTC
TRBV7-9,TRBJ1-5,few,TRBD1,CASSSETGMRNQPQHF,TGTGCCAGCAGCTCCGAGACAGGGATGCGCAATCAGCCCCAGCATTTT
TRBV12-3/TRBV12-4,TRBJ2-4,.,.,CASIERGGNIQYF,TGTGCCAGCATTGAGAGGGGGGGAAACATTCAGTACTTC
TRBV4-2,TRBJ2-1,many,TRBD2,CASSQQTSGGPYNEQFF,TGTGCCAGCAGCCAACAGACTAGCGGGGGACCCTACAATGAGCAGTTCTTC
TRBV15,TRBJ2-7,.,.,CATSRGRASENYEQYF,TGTGCCACCAGCAGAGGAAGGGCTTCGGAGAACTACGAGCAGTACTTC
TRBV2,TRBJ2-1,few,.,CASGPLVINEQFF,TGTGCCAGCGGACCCCTCGTTATCAATGAGCAGTTCTTC
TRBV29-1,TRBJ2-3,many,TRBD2,CSVMGTSGGGPDTQYF,TGCAGCGTTATGGGGACTAGCGGGGGAGGGCCAGATACGCAGTATTTT
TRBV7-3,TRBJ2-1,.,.,CASSRDAYNEQFF,TGTGCCAGCAGCCGGGACGCCTACAATGAGCAGTTCTTC
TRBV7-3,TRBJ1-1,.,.,CANSLGGESTEAFF,TGTGCCAACAGCTTGGGAGGGGAAAGTACTGAAGCTTTCTTT
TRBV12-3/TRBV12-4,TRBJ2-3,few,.,CASSFYGQPSSTDTQYF,TGTGCCAGCAGTTTCTACGGACAGCCCTCTAGCACAGATACGCAGTATTTT